These 8 T cell receptor beta chains share one sample of origin, sequenced in a study of blood T cell repertoires in COVID-19. Here immunoSEQ multiplex PCR was the method, and the copy in TCRdb shows in-frame clones only, minus some. The repertoire includes about 240,000 clones, about 89% of them detected once, and around 4% sits in the top ten. What was sequenced was PBMCs or T cells enriched from blood (not recorded which). All receptors derive from a woman aged 30 to 39 who had recovered from COVID-19.

The CDR3: CASSLARTGADYNSPLHF. The CDR3 DNA reads as TGTGCCAGCAGCTTAGCCAGGACAGGAGCGGACTATAATTCACCCCTCCACTTT. This chain joins TRBV7-8 and TRBJ1-6; TRBD1 matches 7 bases. Per germline, CDR1 SGHVS and CDR2 FQNEAQ. The CDR3 is made up of 18 amino acids. The junction had 8 bases not matched to a gene; V was cut back by 0 bases and J by 3 bases.

The CDR3 nucleotides are TGTGCCAGCAGCGTAGGGCGGACAGGGTTCTATGGCTACACCTTC. Its protein is CASSVGRTGFYGYTF. The chain joins TRBV9 to TRBJ1-2, with 8 nucleotides matching TRBD1. This CDR3 contains 15 residues. V dropped 0 bases and J dropped 4; count of bases not matched to a gene: 5. Per the germline V gene, CDR1 is SGDLS and CDR2 is YYNGEE.

The chain uses TRBV4-3 and TRBJ1-5; D is possibly TRBD1 (6 bases). Germline CDR1 LGHNA, CDR2 YSLEER. The CDR3 is 18 residues long. V gave up 0 bases and J gave up 6 bases, with 21 bases separating them. In DNA, the CDR3 is TGCGCCAGCAGCCAAGACGGCGGGCGGGGGGCGCGGAGTCAGCCCCAGCATTTT. Translated: CASSQDGGRGARSQPQHF.

This clone was detected once. V and J are TRBV11-1 and TRBJ1-5; no clear D. V was clipped by 5 bases and J by 4 bases, with 9 bases between them. There are 13 residues in the CDR3. Germline V gene data show CDR1 as SGHAT and CDR2 as FQDESV (reference sequence). CDR3 in amino acids: CASSPAANQPQHF. The DNA of the CDR3 is TGTGCCAGCAGCCCTGCTGCGAATCAGCCCCAGCATTTT.

The chain joins TRBV18 to TRBJ1-2; no clear D. Germline CDR1 is KGHSH and CDR2 is LQKENI. V was pared by 4 bases and J by 4 bases, with 10 bases between. This CDR3 has 13 residues. CDR3 DNA sequence: TGTGCCAGCTCACAGGGTGAGGGCTATGGCTACACCTTC. This translates into CASSQGEGYGYTF.

This clone was seen just once. V usage is TRBV4-2 and J usage is TRBJ2-3, with D tentatively TRBD2 (5 bases). Germline loops: CDR1 LGHNA, CDR2 YNFKEQ. This CDR3 is built from 15 residues. V shed 1 base and J shed 5 bases, with 13 bases lying between them. Here the CDR3 reads CASSQGGSREDTQYF. The CDR3 DNA sequence: TGTGCCAGCAGCCAAGGGGGTAGCCGGGAAGATACGCAGTATTTT.

This chain connects TRBV24-1 to TRBJ1-1; TRBD1 agrees at 7 bases. This CDR3 contains 16 residues. V shed 3 bases, J shed 0 bases, and the junction held 6 bases outside the gene matches. Germline V gives CDR1 KGHDR, CDR2 SFDVKD. The CDR3 loop reads CATSDGPDRLNTEAFF. In DNA, the CDR3 is TGTGCCACCAGTGATGGACCGGACAGGCTGAACACTGAAGCTTTCTTT.

V usage is TRBV5-8 and J usage is TRBJ2-3; D unresolved. Germline V gene sequence: CDR1 SGHTS, CDR2 YDEGEE. The CDR3 runs to 14 residues. Trimming took 9 bases from V and 0 from J, leaving 14 bases between them. CDR3 DNA: TGTGCCACCACCCGTGGGCTTAGCACAGATACGCAGTATTTT. It encodes CATTRGLSTDTQYF.